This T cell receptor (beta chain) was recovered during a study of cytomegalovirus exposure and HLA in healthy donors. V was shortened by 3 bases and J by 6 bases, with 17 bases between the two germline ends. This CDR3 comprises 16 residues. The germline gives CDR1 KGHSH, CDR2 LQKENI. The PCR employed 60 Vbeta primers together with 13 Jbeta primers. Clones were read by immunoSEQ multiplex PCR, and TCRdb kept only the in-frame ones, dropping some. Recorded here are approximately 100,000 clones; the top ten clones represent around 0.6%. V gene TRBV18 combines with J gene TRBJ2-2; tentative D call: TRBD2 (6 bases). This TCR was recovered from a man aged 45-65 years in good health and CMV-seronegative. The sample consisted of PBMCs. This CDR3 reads CASSPQWGGGAGELFF. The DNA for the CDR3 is TGTGCCAGCTCACCCCAATGGGGAGGTGGTGCCGGGGAGCTGTTTTTT.